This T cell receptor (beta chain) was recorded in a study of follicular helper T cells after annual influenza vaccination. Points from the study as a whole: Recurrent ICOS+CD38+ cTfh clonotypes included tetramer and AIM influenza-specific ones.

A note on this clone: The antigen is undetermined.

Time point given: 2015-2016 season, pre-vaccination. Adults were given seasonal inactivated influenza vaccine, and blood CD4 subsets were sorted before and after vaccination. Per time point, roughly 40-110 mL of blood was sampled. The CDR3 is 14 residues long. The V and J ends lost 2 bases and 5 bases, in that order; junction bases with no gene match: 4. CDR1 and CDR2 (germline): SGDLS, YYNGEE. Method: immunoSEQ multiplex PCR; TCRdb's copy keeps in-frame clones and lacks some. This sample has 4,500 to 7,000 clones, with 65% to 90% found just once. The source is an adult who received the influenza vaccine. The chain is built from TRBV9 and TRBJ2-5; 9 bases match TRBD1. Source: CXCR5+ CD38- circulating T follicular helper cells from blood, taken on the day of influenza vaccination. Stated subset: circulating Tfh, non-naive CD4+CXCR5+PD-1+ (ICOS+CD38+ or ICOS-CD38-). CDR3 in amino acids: CASSVGQGRETQYF. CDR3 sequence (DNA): TGTGCCAGCAGCGTGGGACAGGGCAGGGAGACCCAGTACTTC.